The table lists the clone carrying this TCR beta chain with many counts. The target antigen is unknown. This sample stems from a study of T cell repertoires in cytomegalovirus infection. Findings and limits, study-wide: CMV carriers with the relevant HLA were identified by cumulative public TCR beta family frequency.

Germline CDR1 and CDR2: SGHTA and FQGNSA. The CDR3 spans 16 residues. Trimming cost V 3 bases and J 8 bases, with 22 bases left between them. TCRdb processed the reads anew with MiXCR; each CDR3 protein has one entry. Here the sample spans more than 400,000 distinct CDR3 sequences, approximately 26% being singletons. This chain connects TRBV7-2 to TRBJ1-2; tentative D call: TRBD1 (5 bases). Source material: PBMCs. This receptor was taken from a human donor in good health (CMV status not recorded). Some clones in this sample may be carry-over from other donors' samples. CDR3 sequence: CASSFHSTGGGYGYTF. The CDR3 DNA is TGTGCCAGCAGCTTCCATAGTACGGGGGGTGGCTACGGCTACACCTTC.